Presented here are 4 T cell receptor beta chains from one specimen sequenced in a study of cytomegalovirus exposure and HLA in healthy donors. This PCR relied on a set of 60 Vbeta primers and 13 Jbeta primers. Using immunoSEQ multiplex PCR, the repertoire was profiled, and TCRdb retains in-frame clones only, with some absent. The sample lists roughly 170,000 clones, 75% to 85% seen once, with 1.2% in the top ten. The sequenced sample consisted of PBMCs. These receptors were taken from a girl aged 2 to 10 in good health and CMV-seropositive.

The V call is TRBV28, the J call TRBJ1-5; no clear D gene. From germline, CDR1 is MDHEN and CDR2 SYDVKM. V shed 2 bases and J shed 1 base, with 6 bases lying between them. The CDR3 sequence is 14 residues long. In DNA form, the CDR3 reads TGTGCCAGCAGTTTAGACGGGAGCAATCAGCCCCAGCATTTT. This sequence encodes CASSLDGSNQPQHF. Supplemented by reference TRBV28 and TRBJ1-5, the full variable domain reads DVKVTQSSRYLVKRTGEKVFLECVQDMDHENMFWYRQDPGLGLRLIYFSYDVKMKEKGDIPEGYSVSREKKERFSLILESASTNQTSMYLCASSLDGSNQPQHFGDGTRLSIL.

The chain couples TRBV9 to TRBJ2-1, with D possibly matching TRBD2 (6 bases). The V end lost 2 bases, the J end lost 0 bases, and 9 bases lay between the germline ends. Germline loops: CDR1 SGDLS, CDR2 YYNGEE. This CDR3 has 15 amino acids. The CDR3 loop reads CASSVGGASYNEQFF. The CDR3 region has the DNA TGTGCCAGCAGCGTGGGAGGAGCCTCCTACAATGAGCAGTTCTTC.

This clone has more than one count but fewer than ten. Other nucleotide sequences from this sample produce the same CDR3. The rearrangement links TRBV30 to TRBJ2-3; 11 bases are shared with TRBD2. Germline V lookup: CDR1 GTSNPN, CDR2 SVGIG (reference sequence). Trimming cost V 2 bases and J 0 bases; bases outside gene matches: 1. The CDR3 is 15 amino acids. The CDR3 loop reads CAWSRLAGSTDTQYF. DNA of the CDR3: TGTGCCTGGAGTCGACTAGCGGGGAGCACAGATACGCAGTATTTT.

The V and J genes are TRBV27 and TRBJ1-1, with D tentatively TRBD1 (6 bases). The CDR3 runs 14 residues. Trimming shortened V by 5 bases and J by 4 bases, and 14 bases separated the two germline ends. CDR1 is MNHEY, CDR2 SMNVEV, per germline (reference sequence). CDR3 sequence (DNA): TGTGCCAGCAGTCCCTGGACAGAAACCACTGAAGCTTTCTTT. Its translation: CASSPWTETTEAFF.